This T cell receptor beta chain was profiled in a study of PD-L1 blockade in urothelial cancer. Measured with immunoSEQ multiplex PCR; TCRdb has only the in-frame clones, and not every one. The top ten hold 4.5% of the sample, which has roughly 62,000 clones, 82% seen once. In its sample, this clone was seen a few times. Antigen unknown. Study-wide results and caveats: Improved survival was predicted by pretreatment blood TCR clonality below the median.

CDR1 SGHDT and CDR2 YYEEEE come from the germline V gene. V shed 3 bases and J shed 0 bases, with 7 bases lying between them. The CDR3 sequence is 14 residues long. This clonotype originated in a man between 65 and 85 years old with urothelial cancer. The V gene is TRBV5-6, the J gene TRBJ1-5; tentative D call: TRBD1 (5 bases). The sample was PBMCs, taken around atezolizumab (anti-PD-L1) treatment. CDR3: CASSSGGSNQPQHF. The CDR3 bases are TGTGCCAGCAGCTCGGGGGGTAGCAATCAGCCCCAGCATTTT.